This T cell receptor beta chain was captured in a study of identical twins. Healthy Caucasians were all of the donors. One entry per CDR3 protein, called by TCRdb with MiXCR from the 5' RACE reads. Of 200,000 or so distinct CDR3 sequences listed, around 15% are singletons. Germline V CDR1 and CDR2: SEHNR, FQNEAQ (reference sequence). With 2 bases removed from V and 0 bases from J, the gap between germline ends came to 13 bases. The CDR3 is 16 amino acids. Findings of the study overall: There was more out-of-frame TCR alpha sharing in monozygotic twins than models estimated.

In its sample, this clonotype was seen a few times. Its antigen is as yet unknown. This same sample was also taken into another study, of T cells expressing NK-cell markers. That work adds: Top CD8+ clonotypes included the dominant CD3+CD56+NKG2C+ clonotypes in roughly 6 donors. Researchers report these clonotypes also headed the CD3+CD56-NKG2C+ fraction in several donors.

The sample taken for sequencing was CD8+ T cells sorted from blood. This receptor was taken from a woman younger than 30 in good health. This rearrangement joins TRBV7-9 to TRBJ1-2, with a weak D call TRBD1 (5 bases). The CDR3 nucleotides are TGTGCCAGCAGCTTATCGCTCAGGGCTACTAACTATGGCTACACCTTC. Translated, it gives CASSLSLRATNYGYTF.